This T cell receptor (beta chain) was obtained from a study of patients and donors after allogeneic stem cell transplantation. TCRdb reprocessed the RT-PCR reads via MiXCR and lists one record per CDR3 protein. The data contain about a million distinct CDR3 sequences, around 17% of them seen just once; the ten biggest clones take up 5% to 7.5%. The CDR3 length is 17 residues. Trimming stripped 3 bases from V and 2 bases from J, with 20 bases between. From germline, CDR1 is LNHDA and CDR2 SQIVND (reference sequence). The sequencing input was blood, either unsorted or a sorted T cell fraction (not recorded which). The sequence came from a human donor who was either an allogeneic HSCT recipient or a stem cell or donor lymphocyte infusion donor (not recorded which). It is not recorded whose cells these are; they may come from a transplant donor. The chain couples TRBV19 to TRBJ2-7; unclear D gene. The CDR3: CASSMAQLSNPPYEQYF. The DNA of the CDR3 is TGTGCCAGTAGTATGGCTCAGTTATCCAACCCCCCCTACGAGCAGTACTTC.